These 29 T cell receptor beta chains came from one sample sequenced in a study of T cell repertoires in ileal Crohn's disease. TCRdb's table, derived via immunoSEQ multiplex PCR, lists solely in-frame clones and lacks some. The sample lists more than 11,000 clones, 70% seen once, with under 7% in the top ten. The sequenced sample was ileal tissue. The receptors derive from an adult with Crohn's disease.

The chain recombines TRBV4-2 with TRBJ2-2; the D call may be TRBD1 or TRBD2 (5 bases each). V shed 4 bases and J shed 7 bases, with 13 bases lying between them. This CDR3 comprises 14 residues. Per the germline V gene, CDR1 is LGHNA and CDR2 is YNFKEQ. The CDR3: CASSLLGENGELFF. CDR3 DNA: TGTGCCAGCAGCCTATTGGGGGAGAACGGGGAGCTGTTTTTT.

In this sample, this clone turned up a few times. The genes are TRBV2 and TRBJ2-1; TRBD1 agrees at 10 bases. V dropped 11 bases and J dropped 7; count of bases not matched to a gene: 5. The CDR3 runs 12 residues. CDR1 is SNHLY, CDR2 FYNNEI, per germline. CDR3 bases: TGTGCCGGCGGGGACAGGGGAAATGAGCAGTTCTTC. Its translation: CAGGDRGNEQFF.

The V call is TRBV27, the J call TRBJ2-3; D perhaps matches TRBD1 (5 bases). Trimming stripped 2 bases from V and 8 bases from J, with 14 bases between. The CDR3 is 14 residues long. From germline, CDR1 is MNHEY and CDR2 SMNVEV (reference sequence). CDR3 protein: CASSLRDSRVTQYF. CDR3 nucleotide sequence: TGTGCCAGCAGTTTACGCGACAGCCGCGTTACGCAGTATTTT.

The chain has TRBV5-1 and TRBJ2-3; 8 bases align to TRBD1. Germline values: CDR1 SGHRS, CDR2 YFSETQ. The CDR3 spans 16 residues. Unmatched junction bases numbered 6, after V lost 1 base and J lost 2 bases. CDR3 bases: TGCGCCAGCAGCTTGCAGGGGGCGTATGACACAGATACGCAGTATTTT. As protein: CASSLQGAYDTDTQYF.

The chain is built from TRBV28 and TRBJ1-6; no clear D. Trimming removed 3 bases at V and 14 bases at J, with 14 bases between. The germline gives CDR1 MDHEN, CDR2 SYDVKM. This CDR3 contains 13 residues. The DNA for the CDR3 is TGTGCCAGCAGTTTCCAGACCGCTCTTACCCTCCACTTT. As protein: CASSFQTALTLHF.

This clone was seen once. This chain uses TRBV28 with TRBJ2-3; D possibly matches TRBD1 or TRBD2 (6 bases each). The germline V gene has CDR1 MDHEN and CDR2 SYDVKM. There are 16 residues in the CDR3. With 6 bases removed from V and 2 bases from J, the gap between germline ends came to 18 bases. CDR3 DNA sequence: TGTGCCAGCAGCCAAACCGGGGGCGGAAACACAGATACGCAGTATTTT. It encodes CASSQTGGGNTDTQYF. Looking up the rest from reference TRBV28 and TRBJ2-3 gives the full variable domain: DVKVTQSSRYLVKRTGEKVFLECVQDMDHENMFWYRQDPGLGLRLIYFSYDVKMKEKGDIPEGYSVSREKKERFSLILESASTNQTSMYLCASSQTGGGNTDTQYFGPGTRLTVL.

The chain carries TRBV2 and TRBJ1-5; the match to TRBD1 covers 7 bases. V was pared by 4 bases and J by 4 bases, with 7 bases of the junction left unmatched. The V gene's germline CDR1 is SNHLY and CDR2 FYNNEI. CDR3 size: 15 residues. In DNA, the CDR3 is TGTGCCAGCAGTGTGGGACAGCCCAAGAATCAGCCCCAGCATTTT. Protein: CASSVGQPKNQPQHF.

This chain links TRBV18 with TRBJ2-2; perhaps TRBD1 as D (5 bases). The CDR3 loop spans 17 amino acids. V shed 2 bases and J shed 0 bases, with 13 bases lying between them. CDR1 and CDR2 (germline): KGHSH, LQKENI. CDR3 region: CASSPRRQNANTGELFF. The CDR3 nucleotides read TGTGCCAGCTCACCAAGGAGACAGAACGCGAACACCGGGGAGCTGTTTTTT.

This clone occurred a few times. The sample carries other DNA sequences with the same CDR3. J is TRBJ1-6 and V is TRBV2; D is undetermined. Germline CDR1 reads SNHLY; CDR2 reads FYNNEI. This CDR3 has 13 residues. With 6 bases removed from V and 6 bases from J, the gap between germline ends came to 9 bases. The CDR3 loop is CASRTGPNSPLHF. Written as DNA, the CDR3 is TGTGCCAGCAGGACCGGGCCTAATTCACCCCTCCACTTT.

Here the CDR3 reads CSVDLRRQANEQFF. CDR3 nucleotide sequence: TGCAGCGTTGATCTCAGGCGACAAGCGAATGAGCAGTTCTTC. The rearrangement links TRBV29-1 to TRBJ2-1; D is undetermined. The ends were cut back, 3 bases at V and 7 bases at J, with 16 bases in the middle. Germline-derived CDR1 and CDR2 are SQVTM and ANQGSEA. The CDR3 loop spans 14 amino acids.

J is TRBJ2-1 and V is TRBV7-9; the D gene is possibly TRBD2 (5 bases). The CDR3 is 12 residues long. Germline lookup yields CDR1 SEHNR and CDR2 FQNEAQ (reference sequence). V was cut by 3 bases and J by 6 bases, with 6 bases left in between. The chain's CDR3 is CASSFGVNEQFF. The DNA of the CDR3 is TGTGCCAGCAGCTTCGGGGTCAATGAGCAGTTCTTC.

V gene TRBV10-1 combines with J gene TRBJ2-7; D gene unclear. Trimming removed 1 base from V and 2 bases from J, with 12 bases in between. The CDR3 loop spans 15 amino acids. Germline V lookup: CDR1 WNHNN, CDR2 SYGVQD (reference sequence). The CDR3 sequence: CASSEYLHRTYEQYF. The CDR3 bases are TGCGCCAGCAGTGAGTACCTACACCGGACCTACGAGCAGTACTTC.

This clone has more than one count but fewer than ten. The chain recombines TRBV2 with TRBJ1-1; 7 nucleotides match TRBD1. Germline V gene data show CDR1 as SNHLY and CDR2 as FYNNEI. The CDR3 has 14 residues. V shed 5 bases and J 4 bases; nucleotides not matched to a gene: 7. CDR3 loop: CASSYSQGFTEAFF. CDR3 DNA: TGTGCCAGCAGTTATTCACAGGGGTTCACTGAAGCTTTCTTT.

The chain joins TRBV5-8 to TRBJ2-1, with TRBD1 identical over 7 bases. Germline CDR1 reads SGHTS; CDR2 reads YDEGEE. V dropped 5 bases and J dropped 8; count of bases not matched to a gene: 4. CDR3 length equals 12 residues. The CDR3 coding sequence is TGTGCCAGCAGATACGACAGGGATGAGCAGTTCTTC. Amino acid sequence: CASRYDRDEQFF.

The V gene is TRBV5-1, the J gene TRBJ2-2; D might be TRBD1 (6 bases). The CDR3 length is 15 residues. Germline V CDR1 and CDR2: SGHRS, YFSETQ. V lost 4 bases, J lost 4 bases, and 14 bases lay in between. The CDR3 loop is CASSPTGFGTGELFF. The DNA of the CDR3 is TGCGCCAGCAGCCCCACAGGGTTTGGCACCGGGGAGCTGTTTTTT. The full variable domain, rest sourced from reference TRBV5-1 and TRBJ2-2, is KAGVTQTPRYLIKTRGQQVTLSCSPISGHRSVSWYQQTPGQGLQFLFEYFSETQRNKGNFPGRFSGRQFSNSRSEMNVSTLELGDSALYLCASSPTGFGTGELFFGEGSRLTVL.

This rearrangement joins TRBV7-9 to TRBJ2-7; TRBD2 aligns across 11 bases. Germline loops: CDR1 SEHNR, CDR2 FQNEAQ (reference sequence). J gave up 2 bases and V 6 bases, and 6 bases lay outside the gene matches. This CDR3 has 15 residues. The CDR3 region has the DNA TGTGCCAGCAGTTATAGCGGGGGGGCCCCCTACGAGCAGTACTTC. Its translation is CASSYSGGAPYEQYF.

This chain links TRBV9 with TRBJ1-5; D not resolved. Germline V gene lookup returns CDR1 SGDLS and CDR2 YYNGEE. Trimming removed 2 bases from V and 8 bases from J, with 11 bases in between. The CDR3 runs 13 residues. The CDR3 DNA is TGTGCCAGCAGCGTCGACCTTGGGAAGCCCCAGCATTTT. Protein product: CASSVDLGKPQHF. Using reference TRBV9 and TRBJ1-5 for the parts outside the CDR3, the full variable domain is DSGVTQTPKHLITATGQRVTLRCSPRSGDLSVYWYQQSLDQGLQFLIQYYNGEERAKGNILERFSAQQFPDLHSELNLSSLELGDSALYFCASSVDLGKPQHFGDGTRLSIL.

This chain uses TRBV19 with TRBJ2-2; D call uncertain. Trimming removed 3 bases at V and 5 bases at J, with 7 bases between. CDR1 and CDR2 from the germline V gene are LNHDA and SQIVND (reference sequence). CDR3 size: 13 residues. The CDR3: CASSIGVTGELFF. The DNA for the CDR3 is TGTGCCAGTAGTATCGGAGTAACCGGGGAGCTGTTTTTT. Full variable domain (missing parts from reference TRBV19 and TRBJ2-2): DGGITQSPKYLFRKEGQNVTLSCEQNLNHDAMYWYRQDPGQGLRLIYYSQIVNDFQKGDIAEGYSVSREKKESFPLTVTSAQKNPTAFYLCASSIGVTGELFFGEGSRLTVL.

This clone appeared a few times. The V call is TRBV18, the J call TRBJ1-4; D not resolved. The CDR3 runs 13 residues. V was trimmed by 2 bases and J by 6 bases, leaving 7 bases between them. Per germline, CDR1 KGHSH and CDR2 LQKENI. CDR3 bases: TGTGCCAGCTCACCAATGCCTGATGAAAAACTGTTTTTT. This translates into CASSPMPDEKLFF.

The V and J genes are TRBV7-2 and TRBJ2-3, with D perhaps assigned TRBD1 or TRBD2 (5 bases each). Germline loops: CDR1 SGHTA, CDR2 FQGNSA. V dropped 7 bases and J dropped 4 bases, with 18 bases sitting between them. This CDR3 comprises 15 residues. The CDR3 region is CASTLMGVSADTQYF. The CDR3 DNA sequence: TGTGCCAGCACCCTAATGGGGGTGTCGGCAGATACGCAGTATTTT.

The CDR3 DNA reads as TGTGCCAGCACGAGGGGGCCGGGAAGGGATACGCAGTATTTT. Protein sequence: CASTRGPGRDTQYF. This chain joins TRBV9 and TRBJ2-3, with TRBD1 identical over 7 bases. CDR1 is SGDLS, CDR2 YYNGEE, per germline. Trimming removed 6 bases from V and 6 bases from J; junction bases left unmatched: 10. The CDR3 spans 14 residues.

The V gene is TRBV7-2, the J gene TRBJ2-5; 7 bases are shared with TRBD1. Germline V CDR1 and CDR2: SGHTA, FQGNSA. V shed 5 bases, J shed 4 bases, and the junction held 4 bases outside the gene matches. CDR3 size: 13 residues. DNA for the CDR3: TGTGCCAGCAGCCGGGGACAGTCAGAGACCCAGTACTTC. Amino acid sequence: CASSRGQSETQYF.

V and J are TRBV18 and TRBJ2-7; TRBD1 is a possible D gene (5 bases). The CDR3 contains 13 residues. Germline values: CDR1 KGHSH, CDR2 LQKENI. The germline V and J ends were trimmed by 5 bases and 3 bases, with 11 bases remaining between them. The CDR3 nucleotides read TGTGCCAGCTCATCTGGACACGGCTACGAGCAGTACTTC. It codes for CASSSGHGYEQYF.

This clone was observed a single time. The rearrangement joins TRBV2 to TRBJ2-1, with D tentatively TRBD1 (6 bases). The CDR3 runs to 12 residues. Trimming left V 4 bases short and J 9 bases short, with 10 bases between. The germline CDR1 and CDR2 sequences are SNHLY and FYNNEI. CDR3 bases: TGTGCCAGCAGTGGGGGGCGTGGTGAGCAGTTCTTC. It specifies CASSGGRGEQFF.

The gene calls are TRBV6-5 and TRBJ1-3; 9 bases line up with TRBD1. Losses at the gene ends were 11 bases for V and 4 bases for J; bases not matched to a gene: 9. CDR1 and CDR2 from the germline V gene are MNHEY and SVGAGI. CDR3 length equals 14 residues. The CDR3 nucleotides are TGTGCCTCGGGGGGGGGACAGGGAGGAAACACCATATATTTT. Translating gives CASGGGQGGNTIYF.

This chain uses TRBV5-1 with TRBJ1-3, with D perhaps matching TRBD1 (5 bases). Germline assignment: CDR1 SGHRS and CDR2 YFSETQ. Trimming pared 5 bases from V and 2 bases from J, leaving 14 bases between. The CDR3 runs 15 residues. The CDR3 nucleotides read TGCGCCAGCAGGCTCCAATCGGGACCTGGAAACACCATATATTTT. Protein sequence: CASRLQSGPGNTIYF. Full variable domain (remainder filled in from reference TRBV5-1 and TRBJ1-3): KAGVTQTPRYLIKTRGQQVTLSCSPISGHRSVSWYQQTPGQGLQFLFEYFSETQRNKGNFPGRFSGRQFSNSRSEMNVSTLELGDSALYLCASRLQSGPGNTIYFGEGSWLTVV.

The chain recombines TRBV19 with TRBJ2-6, with D perhaps matching TRBD2 (6 bases). Between the trimmed V and J ends, which lost 1 base and 0 bases, there was a span of 10 bases. CDR1 and CDR2 (germline): LNHDA, SQIVND (reference sequence). The CDR3 consists of 17 residues. The CDR3 spells CASSIGRTISGANVLTF. The DNA for the CDR3 is TGTGCCAGTAGTATAGGAAGGACTATCTCTGGGGCCAACGTCCTGACTTTC.

The chain uses TRBV21-1 and TRBJ1-2. TRBV21-1 has pseudogene status. This CDR3 has 15 residues. CDR3 sequence (DNA): TGTGCCAGCAGCAAATCCGAGGGGTGGCACTATGGCTACACCTTC. It yields the protein CASSKSEGWHYGYTF.

The gene calls are TRBV4-2 and TRBJ2-7; 8 positions agree with TRBD1. The CDR3 has 15 amino acids. Trimming cost V 3 bases and J 0 bases; bases outside gene matches: 4. Per germline, CDR1 LGHNA and CDR2 YNFKEQ. CDR3 region: CASSQAQGVSYEQYF. Here the CDR3 DNA reads TGTGCCAGCAGCCAGGCACAGGGGGTCTCCTACGAGCAGTACTTC.